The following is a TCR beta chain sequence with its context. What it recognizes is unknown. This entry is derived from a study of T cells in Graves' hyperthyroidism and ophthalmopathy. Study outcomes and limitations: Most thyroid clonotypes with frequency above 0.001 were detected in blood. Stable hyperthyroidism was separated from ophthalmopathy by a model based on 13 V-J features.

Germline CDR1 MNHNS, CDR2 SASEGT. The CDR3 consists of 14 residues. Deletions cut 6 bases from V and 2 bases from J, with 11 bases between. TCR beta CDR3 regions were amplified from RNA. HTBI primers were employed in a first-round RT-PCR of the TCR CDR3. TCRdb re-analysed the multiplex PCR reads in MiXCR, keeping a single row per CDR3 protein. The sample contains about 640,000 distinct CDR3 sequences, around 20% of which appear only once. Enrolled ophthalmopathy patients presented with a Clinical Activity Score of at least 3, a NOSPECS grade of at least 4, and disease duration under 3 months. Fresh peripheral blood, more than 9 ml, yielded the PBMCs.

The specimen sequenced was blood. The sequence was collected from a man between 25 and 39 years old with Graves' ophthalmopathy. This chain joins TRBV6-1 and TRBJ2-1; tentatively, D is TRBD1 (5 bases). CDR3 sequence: CASRGVSAYNEQFF. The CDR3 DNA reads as TGTGCCAGCAGAGGGGTGAGCGCCTACAATGAGCAGTTCTTC.